The 25 T cell receptor beta chains below were found in one sample sequenced in a study of regulatory T cells in long-lasting Graves disease. Time point given: persistent/refractory GD, antithyroid drugs over 5 years with positive TRAb. Extracted PBMC RNA gave rise to the TCR library. According to the study, TCR beta libraries were built with iRepertoire HTBI primers and CDR3-region Arm-PCR. Each CDR3 protein is one row after TCRdb ran MiXCR on the multiplex PCR reads. The table lists 350,000 to 500,000 distinct CDR3 sequences, about 21% of them singletons. The sample here was peripheral blood mononuclear cells (PBMCs), taken when the disease was refractory, from a patient treated with antithyroid drugs. The origin of the receptors is a female donor with Graves disease.

The chain couples TRBV6-9 to TRBJ2-7; D remains unclear. The CDR3 consists of 14 residues. V lost 4 bases, J lost 1 base, and 11 bases lay in between. Germline CDR1 is MNHGY and CDR2 is SVAAGI. The CDR3 region has the DNA TGTGCCAGCAGTTCCCCCGTGAAGTCCTACGAGCAGTACTTC. It translates to CASSSPVKSYEQYF.

The chain uses TRBV7-3 and TRBJ2-3; possibly TRBD2 for D (6 bases). Germline CDR1 SGHTA, CDR2 FQGTGA. The V gene lost 5 bases and the J gene lost 2 bases, with 11 bases spanning the gap. CDR3 size: 14 residues. The CDR3 DNA reads as TGTGCCAGCAGCGCCTCGGGGGACACAGATACGCAGTATTTT. Translated, it gives CASSASGDTDTQYF. Looking up the rest from reference TRBV7-3 and TRBJ2-3 gives the full variable domain: GAGVSQTPSNKVTEKGKYVELRCDPISGHTALYWYRQSLGQGPEFLIYFQGTGAADDSGLPNDRFFAVRPEGSVSTLKIQRTERGDSAVYLCASSASGDTDTQYFGPGTRLTVL.

This clonotype came up many times. The chain has TRBV28 and TRBJ2-7; possibly TRBD2 for D (5 bases). This CDR3 region has 14 residues. Trimming pared 4 bases from V and 1 base from J, leaving 11 bases between. Per germline, CDR1 MDHEN and CDR2 SYDVKM. This CDR3 is CASSSSLVSYEQYF. Here the CDR3 DNA reads TGTGCCAGCAGTTCCTCACTAGTTTCCTACGAGCAGTACTTC. Together with reference TRBV28 and TRBJ2-7, the CDR3 gives the full variable domain: DVKVTQSSRYLVKRTGEKVFLECVQDMDHENMFWYRQDPGLGLRLIYFSYDVKMKEKGDIPEGYSVSREKKERFSLILESASTNQTSMYLCASSSSLVSYEQYFGPGTRLTVT.

The rearrangement joins TRBV7-9 to TRBJ2-2, with 10 bases matching TRBD1. Trimming at V came to 7 bases and at J to 3 bases, leaving 5 bases not matched to a gene. This CDR3 comprises 15 residues. Germline V CDR1 and CDR2: SEHNR, FQNEAQ (reference sequence). The CDR3 protein is CASTKDRGDTGELFF. The CDR3, as DNA: TGTGCCAGCACCAAGGACAGGGGGGACACCGGGGAGCTGTTTTTT.

This clonotype occurred a few times. This chain links TRBV25-1 with TRBJ2-2; 7 bases are shared with TRBD2. The CDR3 covers 13 residues. Germline values: CDR1 MGHDK, CDR2 SYGVNS. Germline trimming cut 8 bases from V and 10 bases from J; bases unmatched to any gene: 10. The DNA of the CDR3 is TGTGCCAGCGGGGGTAGCGGGTTGGTGGAGCTGTTTTTT. As protein: CASGGSGLVELFF.

The chain joins TRBV2 to TRBJ2-3, with D tentatively TRBD1 (6 bases). V lost 6 bases and J 0 bases, leaving 10 bases between the germline ends. Germline V gives CDR1 SNHLY, CDR2 FYNNEI. There are 14 residues in the CDR3. The CDR3 region has the DNA TGTGCCAGCAGCAACAGGGAAAGCACAGATACGCAGTATTTT. This sequence encodes CASSNRESTDTQYF. The full variable domain, in which reference TRBV2 and TRBJ2-3 provide the parts outside the CDR3, is EPEVTQTPSHQVTQMGQEVILRCVPISNHLYFYWYRQILGQKVEFLVSFYNNEISEKSEIFDDQFSVERPDGSNFTLKIRSTKLEDSAMYFCASSNRESTDTQYFGPGTRLTVL.

This clonotype was detected many times. J is TRBJ1-6 and V is TRBV9; D ambiguous. Trimming left V 0 bases short and J 4 bases short, with 5 bases between. The CDR3 runs 14 residues. Germline CDR1 and CDR2: SGDLS and YYNGEE. CDR3 bases: TGTGCCAGCAGCGTAGAAGGGTATAATTCACCCCTCCACTTT. Residues: CASSVEGYNSPLHF.

This clonotype was counted ten times or more. The chain employs TRBV28 and TRBJ2-7, with D possibly TRBD2 on 5 matching bases. Germline-derived CDR1 and CDR2 are MDHEN and SYDVKM. Deletions cut 4 bases from V and 0 bases from J, with 13 bases between. The CDR3 is 15 residues long. The CDR3 DNA sequence: TGTGCCAGCAGTTACGGAACGGGATCCTCCTACGAGCAGTACTTC. Its protein product is CASSYGTGSSYEQYF.

This clonotype was recorded a few times. CDR3 protein: CASSPGLAGELYEQYF. The CDR3 DNA sequence: TGTGCCAGCAGCCCTGGACTAGCGGGAGAACTGTATGAGCAGTACTTC. This chain links TRBV5-8 with TRBJ2-7; 13 bases fit TRBD2. This CDR3 contains 16 residues. Losses at the gene ends were 4 bases for V and 7 bases for J; bases not matched to a gene: 11. Germline V gene sequence: CDR1 SGHTS, CDR2 YDEGEE.

This chain links TRBV7-9 with TRBJ2-5; 8 bases align to TRBD1. Looked up from germline, CDR1 is SEHNR and CDR2 is FQNEAQ (reference sequence). This CDR3 is 15 amino acids long. Trimming cost V 1 base and J 11 bases; bases outside gene matches: 12. The CDR3 DNA is TGTGCCAGCAGCTTAGTCGTCAGGGGGCCGGGGGAGCAGTACTTC. It specifies CASSLVVRGPGEQYF.

This clonotype was recorded at least ten times. The CDR3, as DNA: TGTGCCATCAGCAGGGGTGACTCCTACGAGCAGTACTTC. This encodes CAISRGDSYEQYF. The chain combines TRBV10-3 with TRBJ2-7, with D perhaps matching TRBD1 (6 bases). Between the trimmed V and J ends, which lost 6 bases and 0 bases, there was a span of 9 bases. From germline, CDR1 is ENHRY and CDR2 SYGVKD. This CDR3 has 13 amino acids.

In its sample, this clonotype was seen many times. The genes are TRBV12-3 or TRBV12-4 and TRBJ2-7; D is possibly TRBD1 (6 bases). Deletions cut 3 bases from V and 3 bases from J, with 9 bases between. The CDR3 is 13 amino acids. In DNA form, the CDR3 reads TGTGCCAGCAGTTTGAACAGGGTCTACGAGCAGTACTTC. Its protein is CASSLNRVYEQYF.

V is TRBV27 and J is TRBJ2-5; the D gene is possibly TRBD2 (5 bases). V was shortened by 2 bases and J by 4 bases, with 11 bases between the two germline ends. Germline lookup yields CDR1 MNHEY and CDR2 SMNVEV (reference sequence). This CDR3 region has 14 residues. CDR3 in amino acids: CASSLTRRGETQYF. CDR3 bases: TGTGCCAGCAGTTTAACCCGTCGGGGAGAGACCCAGTACTTC.

The V and J genes are TRBV6-1 and TRBJ1-3; D call uncertain. The CDR3 contains 15 residues. The V and J ends lost 0 bases and 0 bases respectively, with 6 bases between them. Germline-derived CDR1 and CDR2 are MNHNS and SASEGT. CDR3 DNA sequence: TGTGCCAGCAGTGAAGCAGGAGGCTCTGGAAACACCATATATTTT. Translating gives CASSEAGGSGNTIYF.

There are many counts of this clonotype. The V gene is TRBV6-1, the J gene TRBJ1-2; D not resolved. V lost 7 bases, J lost 2 bases, and 14 bases lay in between. The CDR3 has 14 amino acids. Per germline, CDR1 MNHNS and CDR2 SASEGT. The DNA of the CDR3 is TGTGCCAGCACCAAAGACCCAGACAACTATGGCTACACCTTC. Amino acid sequence: CASTKDPDNYGYTF.

This clonotype was found many times. The V and J genes are TRBV28 and TRBJ1-2; tentatively, D is TRBD1 (5 bases). This CDR3 has 16 amino acids. Germline V gives CDR1 MDHEN, CDR2 SYDVKM. With 6 bases removed from V and 0 bases from J, the gap between germline ends came to 17 bases. DNA of the CDR3: TGTGCCAGCAGGGCAAGAACGGGACTCTCTAACTATGGCTACACCTTC. Translated, it gives CASRARTGLSNYGYTF.

In this sample, this clonotype turned up many times. The chain combines TRBV28 with TRBJ1-1; D uncertain. The germline V gene encodes CDR1 MDHEN and CDR2 SYDVKM. The CDR3 has 14 residues. V lost 7 bases and J 0 bases, leaving 12 bases between the germline ends. CDR3 sequence reads: CASTRLPVNTEAFF. The CDR3 DNA reads TGTGCCAGCACCAGACTGCCAGTGAACACTGAAGCTTTCTTT.

The chain links TRBV5-1 to TRBJ2-5; 12 bases are shared with TRBD2. The CDR3 contains 17 residues. Trimming at V came to 2 bases and at J to 2 bases, leaving 7 bases not matched to a gene. Germline CDR1 is SGHRS and CDR2 is YFSETQ. The CDR3 region is CASSFTTSGRTQETQYF. In DNA form, the CDR3 reads TGCGCCAGCAGCTTCACTACTAGCGGGAGGACACAAGAGACCCAGTACTTC.

This clonotype came up many times. This chain links TRBV6-1 with TRBJ2-7; 13 bases match TRBD2. Germline assignment: CDR1 MNHNS and CDR2 SASEGT. The V gene end was trimmed by 10 bases and the J gene end by 7 bases; junction bases not matched to a gene: 10. The CDR3 extends over 14 amino acids. The CDR3 is CATRGTSGNREQYF. CDR3 coding DNA: TGTGCCACCCGTGGGACTAGCGGGAATAGGGAGCAGTACTTC.

This clonotype was observed many times. The genes are TRBV12-3 or TRBV12-4 and TRBJ1-1, with TRBD1 as a possible D gene (6 bases). The CDR3 runs to 16 residues. Trimming took 9 bases from V and 2 from J, leaving 22 bases between them. The CDR3 DNA is TGTGCCAGTCTACAGTTTATAAGCGGGGGCAACACTGAAGCTTTCTTT. Its protein is CASLQFISGGNTEAFF.

There are a few counts of this clonotype. This sequence joins TRBV15 and TRBJ2-7; 12 bases are shared with TRBD1. Germline V gene lookup returns CDR1 LNHNV and CDR2 YYDKDF (reference sequence). V gave up 3 bases and J gave up 7 bases; unmatched junction bases: 7. The CDR3 extends over 15 amino acids. CDR3 loop: CATSSPGTGGFEQYF. The CDR3 DNA follows: TGTGCCACCAGCAGCCCCGGGACAGGGGGCTTTGAGCAGTACTTC.

This clonotype appeared many times. The rearrangement uses TRBV6-1 and TRBJ2-7; 7 bases are shared with TRBD2. CDR3 length: 14 residues. From germline, CDR1 is MNHNS and CDR2 SASEGT. Germline trimming cut 5 bases from V and 3 bases from J; bases unmatched to any gene: 7. The DNA of the CDR3 is TGTGCCAGCAGTAGGGCGGGAGATCTCTACGAGCAGTACTTC. The encoded protein is CASSRAGDLYEQYF.

The genes are TRBV6-4 and TRBJ2-7, with D unclear. This CDR3 has 11 amino acids. CDR1 is MRHNA and CDR2 is SNTAGT in the germline V gene. The germline V and J ends were trimmed by 0 bases and 8 bases, with 5 bases remaining between them. CDR3 amino acids: CASSDSMQQYF. The CDR3 coding sequence is TGTGCCAGCAGTGACTCGATGCAGCAGTACTTC.

This clonotype was seen many times. This rearrangement joins TRBV3-1 to TRBJ2-2; 12 positions agree with TRBD2. CDR1 and CDR2 (germline): LGHDT, YNNKEL (reference sequence). V dropped 6 bases and J dropped 7; count of bases not matched to a gene: 6. The CDR3 runs 15 residues. DNA for the CDR3: TGTGCCAGCAGATTGACTAGCGGGAGAGGCGGGGAGCTGTTTTTT. Protein: CASRLTSGRGGELFF. Based on the CDR3 plus reference TRBV3-1 and TRBJ2-2, the full variable domain is DTAVSQTPKYLVTQMGNDKSIKCEQNLGHDTMYWYKQDSKKFLKIMFSYNNKELIINETVPNRFSPKSPDKAHLNLHINSLELGDSAVYFCASRLTSGRGGELFFGEGSRLTVL.

This clonotype has a handful of counts. This chain links TRBV6-1 with TRBJ2-6, with 10 nucleotides matching TRBD2. The junction had 4 bases not matched to a gene; V was cut back by 5 bases and J by 0 bases. Per the germline V gene, CDR1 is MNHNS and CDR2 is SASEGT. The CDR3 contains 17 residues. This chain's CDR3 is CASSRLAGFSGANVLTF. The CDR3 region has the DNA TGTGCCAGCAGTAGACTAGCGGGCTTCTCTGGGGCCAACGTCCTGACTTTC.